What follows are 30 T cell receptor beta chains derived from one specimen sequenced in a study of identical twins. One entry per CDR3 protein results from TCRdb running MiXCR on the 5' RACE reads. The sample holds approximately 210,000 distinct CDR3 sequences, 6.5% to 8% seen once. The same specimen was also included in a second study, on T cells expressing NK-cell markers.

The specimen was CD8+ T cells sorted from blood. All receptors derive from a woman aged 18-29 years in good health.

This clonotype was recorded at least ten times. V is TRBV6-1 and J is TRBJ2-3, with D unclear. The V end lost 3 bases, the J end lost 4 bases, and 14 bases lay between the germline ends. CDR3 length: 15 residues. The V gene's germline CDR1 is MNHNS and CDR2 SASEGT. The CDR3 is CASSEVTVGADTQYF. The CDR3 region has the DNA TGTGCCAGCAGTGAGGTAACAGTTGGAGCAGATACGCAGTATTTT.

The chain has TRBV7-6 and TRBJ2-1, with 13 bases lining up with TRBD2. Germline V gives CDR1 SGHVS, CDR2 FNYEAQ. Trimming cost V 1 base and J 7 bases; bases outside gene matches: 4. This CDR3 has 16 amino acids. In DNA form, the CDR3 reads TGTGCCAGCAGCTTAGGGACTAGCGGGAGAATAAATGAGCAGTTCTTC. Its protein product is CASSLGTSGRINEQFF.

At least ten counts were recorded for this clonotype. V and J are TRBV6-2 or TRBV6-3 and TRBJ1-2; D call uncertain. Germline CDR1 is MNHEY and CDR2 is SVGEGT. V was clipped by 2 bases and J by 3 bases, with 7 bases between them. This CDR3 is 13 amino acids long. This CDR3 is CASSYLDDYGYTF. CDR3 nucleotides: TGTGCCAGCAGTTACCTGGATGACTATGGCTACACCTTC.

A few counts support this clonotype. The gene calls are TRBV7-8 and TRBJ2-7, with D possibly matching TRBD2 (6 bases). The CDR3 extends over 14 amino acids. CDR1 is SGHVS and CDR2 is FQNEAQ in the germline V gene. Trimming took off 5 bases at V and 1 base at J, with 12 bases between the two ends. CDR3 residues: CASSQERVSYEQYF. For the CDR3, the DNA is TGTGCCAGCAGCCAAGAGCGGGTATCCTACGAGCAGTACTTC.

The sample holds a few counts of this clonotype. The chain has TRBV6-2 or TRBV6-3 and TRBJ2-7; TRBD2 might be the D (5 bases). Germline V CDR1 and CDR2: MNHEY, SVGEGT. The CDR3 loop spans 14 amino acids. Between the trimmed V and J ends, which lost 5 bases and 4 bases, there was a span of 15 bases. CDR3 DNA sequence: TGTGCCAGCAGTCTCCTGGGCGGGCTATACGAGCAGTACTTC. Protein: CASSLLGGLYEQYF.

This clonotype was seen ten or more times. V usage is TRBV19 and J usage is TRBJ2-7; D might be TRBD1 (5 bases). The ends were cut back, 9 bases at V and 1 base at J, with 10 bases in the middle. Germline V lookup: CDR1 LNHDA, CDR2 SQIVND (reference sequence). The length of the CDR3 is 12 residues. This CDR3 is CASSPGSYEQYF. The CDR3 coding sequence is TGTGCCAGCAGCCCAGGGTCCTACGAGCAGTACTTC.

The table lists this clonotype with many counts. This sequence joins TRBV6-5 and TRBJ1-1; D is unresolved. Germline CDR1 MNHEY, CDR2 SVGAGI. The CDR3 runs 16 residues. Trimming shortened V by 1 base and J by 2 bases, and 14 bases separated the two germline ends. DNA of the CDR3: TGTGCCAGCAGTTACTACATCTATGGGGTTAACACTGAAGCTTTCTTT. The encoded protein is CASSYYIYGVNTEAFF.

There are a few counts of this clonotype. The chain employs TRBV27 and TRBJ1-1; D unresolved. Germline CDR1 and CDR2: MNHEY and SMNVEV (reference sequence). V lost 2 bases to trimming and J lost 11 bases, with 18 bases between them. CDR3 size: 14 residues. DNA of the CDR3: TGTGCCAGCAGTTTAGCGTTCGGCACAAAGAATGCTTTCTTT. This codes for CASSLAFGTKNAFF.

This clonotype turned up a few times. This rearrangement joins TRBV7-9 to TRBJ2-7; 10 bases map to TRBD2. The V gene's germline CDR1 is SEHNR and CDR2 FQNEAQ (reference sequence). CDR3 length equals 17 residues. J lost 2 bases, V lost 3 bases, and 10 bases had no gene match. Here the CDR3 DNA reads TGTGCCAGCAGCTTCCCCCTAGCGGGAGCCTCCCCCTACGAGCAGTACTTC. Encoded protein: CASSFPLAGASPYEQYF.

This clonotype was recorded many times. This chain joins TRBV10-2 and TRBJ2-2, with 7 bases that match TRBD1. V gave up 2 bases and J gave up 8 bases; unmatched junction bases: 2. Germline V gives CDR1 WSHSY, CDR2 SAAADI. The CDR3 loop spans 13 amino acids. CDR3 nucleotide sequence: TGCGCCAGCAGTGAGACAGGGGCAGGGGAGCTGTTTTTT. Translated, it gives CASSETGAGELFF.

This clonotype was observed many times. This sequence joins TRBV3-1 and TRBJ2-1; either TRBD1 or TRBD2 may supply D (6 bases each). V lost 3 bases to trimming and J lost 7 bases, with 13 bases between them. Looked up from germline, CDR1 is LGHDT and CDR2 is YNNKEL (reference sequence). This CDR3 is built from 14 residues. CDR3 nucleotide sequence: TGTGCCAGCAGCCACAAACAGGGAGGAAATGAGCAGTTCTTC. Its translation: CASSHKQGGNEQFF.

This clonotype was recorded many times. The chain joins TRBV5-1 to TRBJ2-2; 12 nucleotides line up with TRBD2. This CDR3 has 18 amino acids. Germline CDR1 SGHRS, CDR2 YFSETQ. V was pared by 1 base and J by 4 bases, with 8 bases of the junction left unmatched. The CDR3 is CASSLSGRLAGATGELFF. Here the CDR3 DNA reads TGCGCCAGCAGCTTGTCGGGGAGACTAGCGGGGGCCACCGGGGAGCTGTTTTTT.

This clonotype has just a few counts. The V and J genes are TRBV29-1 and TRBJ2-2; no reliable D call. With 2 bases removed from V and 5 bases from J, the gap between germline ends came to 9 bases. Germline CDR1 SQVTM, CDR2 ANQGSEA. The CDR3 covers 13 residues. The CDR3 loop reads CSVEQERTGELFF. The CDR3 nucleotides are TGCAGCGTTGAACAGGAGAGAACCGGGGAGCTGTTTTTT.

This clonotype turned up a few times. V is TRBV6-4 and J is TRBJ2-3, with 9 bases matching TRBD2. The CDR3 is 14 residues long. The germline V gene encodes CDR1 MRHNA and CDR2 SNTAGT. V lost 4 bases, J lost 2 bases, and 1 base stayed unmatched. CDR3 loop: CASSGGGATDTQYF. The CDR3 nucleotides read TGTGCCAGCAGTGGCGGGGGGGCCACAGATACGCAGTATTTT.

This clonotype has more than one count but fewer than ten. The V call is TRBV14, the J call TRBJ2-7; a possible D gene is TRBD2 (5 bases). Trimming cost V 1 base and J 3 bases, with 16 bases left between them. Germline CDR1 is SGHDN and CDR2 is FVKESK. This CDR3 is 16 amino acids long. Written as DNA, the CDR3 is TGTGCCAGCAGCCAAGCGGGATTCAGACTCCTCTACGAGCAGTACTTC. Residues: CASSQAGFRLLYEQYF.

This clonotype came up many times. The chain employs TRBV5-1 and TRBJ2-7; D perhaps matches TRBD2 (7 bases). The V gene lost 4 bases and the J gene lost 0 bases, with 14 bases spanning the gap. This CDR3 is 15 amino acids long. CDR1 is SGHRS and CDR2 is YFSETQ in the germline V gene. CDR3 DNA sequence: TGCGCCAGCAGCACCCTAGGGGGGGTCTCCTACGAGCAGTACTTC. This gives the protein CASSTLGGVSYEQYF.

The V and J genes are TRBV15 and TRBJ2-3; weak D call: TRBD2 (6 bases). Trimming left V 1 base short and J 2 bases short, with 10 bases between. In germline, CDR1 is LNHNV, CDR2 YYDKDF (reference sequence). The length of the CDR3 is 15 residues. The CDR3 DNA follows: TGTGCCACCAGCAGAGCGCTAGCGCCCACAGATACGCAGTATTTT. Translated: CATSRALAPTDTQYF.

This clonotype was counted many times. This rearrangement joins TRBV12-3 or TRBV12-4 to TRBJ1-5, with D possibly TRBD1 on 6 matching bases. The CDR3 loop spans 16 amino acids. V lost 2 bases and J 3 bases, leaving 14 bases between the germline ends. CDR3 sequence: CASSLIRDTTNQPQHF. DNA of the CDR3: TGTGCCAGCAGTTTAATTAGGGACACCACCAATCAGCCCCAGCATTTT.

The chain uses TRBV14 and TRBJ2-1; 13 nucleotides match TRBD2. V trimming: 4 bases; J trimming: 9 bases; junction bases outside the gene matches: 6. Germline V gives CDR1 SGHDN, CDR2 FVKESK. The CDR3 loop spans 15 amino acids. CDR3 sequence (DNA): TGTGCCAGCAGCCTGGGACTAGCGGGGAAGGTTGAGCAGTTCTTC. Translation: CASSLGLAGKVEQFF.

This clonotype was found many times. The rearrangement joins TRBV4-2 to TRBJ2-1; D is unclear. There are 16 residues in the CDR3. The V gene lost 0 bases and the J gene lost 0 bases, with 9 bases spanning the gap. The germline gives CDR1 LGHNA, CDR2 YNFKEQ. CDR3 DNA: TGTGCCAGCAGCCAAGAAGCTCCGAGCTCCTACAATGAGCAGTTCTTC. This gives the protein CASSQEAPSSYNEQFF.

This chain uses TRBV27 with TRBJ2-1; D is ambiguous. This CDR3 comprises 14 residues. Germline loops: CDR1 MNHEY, CDR2 SMNVEV (reference sequence). Trimming left V 2 bases short and J 6 bases short, with 11 bases between. DNA for the CDR3: TGTGCCAGCAGTTTAGGCCTTGCCCCCAATGAGCAGTTCTTC. Amino acids: CASSLGLAPNEQFF.

This clonotype was seen only a few times. One junction end does not reproduce the germline sequence, and a read error may be involved. CDR3 bases: TGCAGCGTTGGGGGACAGGGGTGGGACATGAACACTGGAGCTTTCTTT. This sequence encodes CSVGGQGWDMNTGAFF. The rearrangement uses TRBV29-1 and TRBJ1-1; 10 bases match TRBD1. The length of the CDR3 is 16 residues. CDR1 SQVTM and CDR2 ANQGSEA come from the germline V gene.

The genes are TRBV5-1 and TRBJ2-7, with 7 bases that match TRBD2. This CDR3 spans 15 amino acids. V lost 2 bases to trimming and J lost 0 bases; unmatched junction nucleotides: 5. The germline V gene has CDR1 SGHRS and CDR2 YFSETQ. The CDR3, as DNA: TGCGCCAGCAGCTTTGCTAGCGGTAGCTCCTACGAGCAGTACTTC. Translated: CASSFASGSSYEQYF.

There are a few counts of this clonotype. This chain uses TRBV2 with TRBJ2-5, with a weak D call TRBD1 (5 bases). The V and J ends lost 4 bases and 1 base respectively, with 13 bases between them. The CDR3 has 15 amino acids. Germline V CDR1 and CDR2: SNHLY, FYNNEI. CDR3 amino acids: CASSVGIGAQETQYF. The DNA for the CDR3 is TGTGCCAGCAGTGTGGGAATTGGGGCCCAAGAGACCCAGTACTTC.

This clonotype was counted between two and nine times. The DNA of the CDR3 is TGCGCCAGCAGCTCAGGGGGGGAACAGCCCCAGCATTTT. Its protein product is CASSSGGEQPQHF. The chain is built from TRBV5-1 and TRBJ1-5; 7 nucleotides align to TRBD1. The CDR3 sequence is 13 residues long. From germline, CDR1 is SGHRS and CDR2 YFSETQ. With 3 bases clipped from V and 7 bases from J, the junction kept 4 bases outside the gene matches.

The chain combines TRBV30 with TRBJ2-3, with 8 nucleotides matching TRBD2. V was clipped by 5 bases and J by 2 bases; unmatched bases: 6. This CDR3 spans 14 amino acids. Germline assignment: CDR1 GTSNPN and CDR2 SVGIG (reference sequence). This CDR3 reads CAWSATSATDTQYF. DNA for the CDR3: TGTGCCTGGTCCGCGACTAGCGCCACAGATACGCAGTATTTT.

This clonotype was observed at least ten times. The chain recombines TRBV25-1 with TRBJ2-7; maybe TRBD1 (6 bases). From germline, CDR1 is MGHDK and CDR2 SYGVNS. The CDR3 runs to 12 residues. Trimming pared 8 bases from V and 12 bases from J, leaving 20 bases between. CDR3 bases: TGTGCCAGCGCCCTCAGGGGCGGGCGGACGTACTTC. The encoded protein is CASALRGGRTYF.

The V gene is TRBV6-1, the J gene TRBJ1-4, with D possibly matching TRBD1 (5 bases). Germline V lookup: CDR1 MNHNS, CDR2 SASEGT. Trimming took off 4 bases at V and 10 bases at J, with 19 bases between the two ends. The CDR3 has 15 amino acids. The CDR3 here is CASSGTGLRSIKLFF. CDR3 in DNA: TGTGCCAGCAGTGGGACGGGACTGAGGTCAATAAAACTGTTTTTT.

This clonotype was counted ten times or more. This chain links TRBV11-2 with TRBJ2-1, with 8 nucleotides matching TRBD2. The CDR3 is 15 residues long. V trimming: 9 bases; J trimming: 2 bases; junction bases outside the gene matches: 9. The germline V gene has CDR1 SGHAT and CDR2 FQNNGV. CDR3 protein: CASTIAGGPYNEQFF. Here the CDR3 DNA reads TGTGCCAGTACCATCGCGGGGGGCCCCTACAATGAGCAGTTCTTC.

As to this clonotype: This sequence may be a read error, since a much larger clone differs from it by one base. The J gene is TRBJ1-1, the V gene TRBV9; maybe TRBD1 (5 bases). V was shortened by 0 bases and J by 10 bases, with 16 bases between the two germline ends. CDR1 is SGDLS, CDR2 YYNGEE, per germline. This CDR3 region has 14 residues. CDR3 loop: CASSVGNRSPVAFF. The CDR3 bases are TGTGCCAGCAGCGTAGGGAACAGGAGCCCTGTAGCTTTCTTT.